The source of this T cell receptor (beta chain) is a study of T cell responses to AZD1222 COVID-19 vaccine. Study results and caveats: At baseline, seropositivity was found in only five or six AZD1222 recipients. The sample set comprised mostly white British donors with more females, and clonal diversity was possibly underestimated. Nearly half of the spike-specific TCRs reportedly recognize variant regions that carry no mutations.

Analyses pooled second doses at about 4 or about 12 weeks. This table comes from immunoSEQ multiplex PCR, and its TCRdb copy is limited to in-frame clones, with some not included. The sample consists of some 140,000 clones, about 89% of them appearing once. This CDR3 region has 12 residues. Looked up from germline, CDR1 is MDHEN and CDR2 is SYDVKM. In regard to this clone: What it binds is unknown. Relative to the germline gene, one junction end is altered; a read error may explain this.

The genes are TRBV28 and TRBJ2-7; D is perhaps TRBD1 or TRBD2 (5 bases each). The clonotype was recovered from an adult who received the AZD1222 COVID-19 vaccine. The sequencing used peripheral blood, collected 28 days after the second AZD1222 dose. The DNA of the CDR3 is TGTGCCAGCAGTTTGGAGGCAGGGATAATGCTTTTC. Translation: CASSLEAGIMLF. The whole variable domain, filled in from reference TRBV28 and TRBJ2-7, reads DVKVTQSSRYLVKRTGEKVFLECVQDMDHENMFWYRQDPGLGLRLIYFSYDVKMKEKGDIPEGYSVSREKKERFSLILESASTNQTSMYLCASSLEAGIMLFGPGTRLTVT.